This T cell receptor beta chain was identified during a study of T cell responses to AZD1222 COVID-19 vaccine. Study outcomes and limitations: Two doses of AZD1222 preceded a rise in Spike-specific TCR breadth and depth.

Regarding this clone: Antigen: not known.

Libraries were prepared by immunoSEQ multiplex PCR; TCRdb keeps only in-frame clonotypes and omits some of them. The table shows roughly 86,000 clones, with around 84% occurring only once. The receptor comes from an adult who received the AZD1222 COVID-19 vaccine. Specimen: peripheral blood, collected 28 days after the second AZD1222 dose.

The CDR3 DNA reads as TGTGCCAGCAGCGTAGCCTCTGTGGGGGGCGCGGAGACCCAGTACTTC. Protein sequence: CASSVASVGGAETQYF. J is TRBJ2-5 and V is TRBV9; the D call may be TRBD1 or TRBD2 (6 bases each). This CDR3 spans 16 amino acids. Trimming took off 0 bases at V and 5 bases at J, with 17 bases between the two ends. CDR1 SGDLS and CDR2 YYNGEE come from the germline V gene.